Listed here is a single TCR beta chain. What it recognizes is unknown. The germline gives CDR1 WNHNN, CDR2 SYGVQD (reference sequence). This CDR3 has 13 residues. V was pared by 7 bases and J by 3 bases, with 4 bases of the junction left unmatched. The sample comes from a study of T cells in Graves' hyperthyroidism and ophthalmopathy. Overall study results and limits: Using 13 V-J features, a model discriminated ophthalmopathy from stable hyperthyroidism. Also found in blood were most expanded thyroid clonotypes above 0.001.

RNA transcripts were the template for amplifying TCR beta CDR3 regions. The primer set for the first-round RT-PCR of the TCR CDR3 was HTBI. Via MiXCR, TCRdb re-called the multiplex PCR reads, giving one row per CDR3 protein. The sample lists 300,000 to 450,000 distinct CDR3 sequences, less than 20% seen once, with 25% to 30% in the top ten. Sequencing was carried out using blood. The receptor was derived from a woman aged 18-29 years with Graves' hyperthyroidism that later progressed to Graves' ophthalmopathy. The rearrangement uses TRBV10-1 and TRBJ2-7, with 9 bases lining up with TRBD1. CDR3 in amino acids: CASNQGQGYEQYF. The DNA for the CDR3 is TGCGCCAGCAATCAGGGACAGGGCTACGAGCAGTACTTC.